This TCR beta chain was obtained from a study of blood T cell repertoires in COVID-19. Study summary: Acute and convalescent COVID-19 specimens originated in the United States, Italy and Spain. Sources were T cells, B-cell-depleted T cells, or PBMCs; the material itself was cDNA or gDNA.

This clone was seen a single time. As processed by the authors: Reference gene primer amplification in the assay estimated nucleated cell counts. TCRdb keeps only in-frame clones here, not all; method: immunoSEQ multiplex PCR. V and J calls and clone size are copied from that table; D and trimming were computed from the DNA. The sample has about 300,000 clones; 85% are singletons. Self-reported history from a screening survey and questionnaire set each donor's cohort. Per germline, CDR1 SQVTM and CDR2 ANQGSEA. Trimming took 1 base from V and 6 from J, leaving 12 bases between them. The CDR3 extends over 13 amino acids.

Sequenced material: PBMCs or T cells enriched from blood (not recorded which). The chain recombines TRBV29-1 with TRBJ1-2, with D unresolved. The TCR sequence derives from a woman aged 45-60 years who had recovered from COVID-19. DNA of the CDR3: TGCAGCGTTGAAGGCCTTACAGCTAATGGCTACACCTTC. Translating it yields CSVEGLTANGYTF.